This is a list of T cell receptor beta chains from one sample in a study of blood T cells in healthy people across ages. Via MiXCR, TCRdb re-called the 5' RACE reads, giving one row per CDR3 protein. The table has approximately 1,100,000 distinct CDR3 sequences, roughly 45% seen once. The specimen was blood. These TCRs come from a woman aged 60-75 years in good health. The CDR3 runs from the conserved cysteine through the conserved F or W. Fields, in order: J gene, D gene, V gene, clone size, CDR3 DNA, CDR3 protein. The D gene is left open where the match is weak. Rows may omit the clone size; those that give it use once, few, many or a size class.

>TRBJ2-1|.|TRBV20-1|.
TGCAGTGCTAGTAGGACGGGGCCTCACGAGCAGTTCTTC
CSASRTGPHEQFF
>TRBJ2-3|TRBD2|TRBV2|.
TGTGCCAGCAGTGAACGACGACTAGCAACAGATACGCAGTATTTT
CASSERRLATDTQYF
>TRBJ2-1|.|TRBV28|.
TGTGCCAGCACCTCTTTGAGTAGCGCCCAAAGCTCCTACAATGAGCAGTTCTTC
CASTSLSSAQSSYNEQFF
>TRBJ2-1|.|TRBV9|many
TGTGCCAGCAGCGTAAGCACCCAGGGCTACAATGAGCAGTTCTTC
CASSVSTQGYNEQFF
>TRBJ2-1|TRBD1|TRBV12-3/TRBV12-4|.
TGTGCCAGCAGCCCCGGGGACAGGGGGCGCCCAAATGAGCAGTTCTTC
CASSPGDRGRPNEQFF
>TRBJ2-7|TRBD2|TRBV11-2|few
TGTGCCAGCAGCCTTAGCGGGAGCAGGACCTACGAGCAGTACTTC
CASSLSGSRTYEQYF
>TRBJ2-5|.|TRBV25-1|few
TGTGCCAGCAGTGTTCAGGGGAAGGAGACCCAGTACTTC
CASSVQGKETQYF
>TRBJ2-3|.|TRBV28|.
TGTGCCAGCAGTTTGGGAATAGGACCCCGTTCGTCCGATACGCAGTATTTT
CASSLGIGPRSSDTQYF
>TRBJ2-3|TRBD1|TRBV12-5|.
TGTGCTAGTGGTTTCACAGGGGGGAGCACAGATACGCAGTATTTT
CASGFTGGSTDTQYF
>TRBJ2-1|TRBD1|TRBV27|.
TGTGCCAGCAGTTGGGGACAGGGGTTCAATGAGCAGTTCTTC
CASSWGQGFNEQFF
>TRBJ1-4|.|TRBV19|.
TGTGCCAGTAGTATGTGGGATTTCGACAGGCGGGAAGAAAAACTGTTTTTT
CASSMWDFDRREEKLFF
>TRBJ1-1|.|TRBV29-1|many
TGCAGCGCAAGGGCGACGGGCACTGAAGCTTTCTTT
CSARATGTEAFF
>TRBJ2-5|TRBD2|TRBV30|many
TGTGCCTGGATGGCGGGAGGGGTGTACCAAGAGACCCAGTACTTC
CAWMAGGVYQETQYF
>TRBJ2-7|.|TRBV7-6|.
TGTGCCAGCAGCCCCAGCCCCCGGGACACCTTTAACGAGCAGTACTTC
CASSPSPRDTFNEQYF
>TRBJ1-1|.|TRBV5-5|many
TGTGCCAGCAGCTTGGACAGTTTTCTCGAAGCTTTCTTT
CASSLDSFLEAFF
>TRBJ2-2|.|TRBV28|.
TGTGCCAGCATCGCGGGTCTGAACACCGGGGAGCTGTTTTTT
CASIAGLNTGELFF
>TRBJ2-7|.|TRBV12-3/TRBV12-4|few
TGTGCCAGCAGCCCCCAGCGAAATCAGTACGAGCAGTACTTC
CASSPQRNQYEQYF
>TRBJ2-7|TRBD1|TRBV20-1|once
TGCAGTGCTAGAGCCCCGGGACAGGGGGCGTTTTACGAGCAGTACTTC
CSARAPGQGAFYEQYF
>TRBJ2-7|TRBD1|TRBV7-9|.
TGTGCCAGCAGGGGACAGGAAATATCCTACGAGCAGTACTTC
CASRGQEISYEQYF
>TRBJ2-1|TRBD2|TRBV3-1|.
TGTGCCAGCAGCCAGACTAGCCAGCGGGAGTGGGTTGAGCAGTTCTTC
CASSQTSQREWVEQFF
>TRBJ2-1|.|TRBV7-9|.
TGTGCCAGCAGCCCCCTCCCTCCCGAGCAGTTCTTC
CASSPLPPEQFF
>TRBJ2-3|.|TRBV7-9|.
TGTGCCAGCAGCTTAGGTCAGCCCGGCACAGATACGCAGTATTTT
CASSLGQPGTDTQYF
>TRBJ2-1|.|TRBV5-1|.
TGCGCCAGCAGCGTCCAGGGCGAGTCTGAGCAGTTCTTC
CASSVQGESEQFF
>TRBJ2-3|.|TRBV11-1|.
TGTGCCAGCAGCTTAGCCGGGAGCTTAGGAACAGATACGCAGTATTTT
CASSLAGSLGTDTQYF
>TRBJ2-7|.|TRBV29-1|few
TGCAGCGTGGTCCGGGAGTGGCCCTACAATGAGCAGTACTTC
CSVVREWPYNEQYF
>TRBJ2-7|TRBD1|TRBV5-8|.
TGTGCCAGCAGCTACACCGGGACAGGGAACAACGAGCAGTACTTC
CASSYTGTGNNEQYF
>TRBJ2-7|TRBD2|TRBV10-3|few
TGTGCCATCAGTGGGAGCGTGTCTAGCGGGATCTCCGAGCAGTACTTC
CAISGSVSSGISEQYF
>TRBJ2-2|.|TRBV9|.
TGTGCCAGCAGCGTAGGAGGTTTCACCGGGGAGCTGTTTTTT
CASSVGGFTGELFF
>TRBJ2-7|TRBD1|TRBV27|.
TGTGCCAGCAGAACAAGGGACAGGGGTTACAATGAGCAGTACTTC
CASRTRDRGYNEQYF
>TRBJ2-1|TRBD2|TRBV4-1|.
TGCGCCAGCAGCCAGCCAGACCCTACTAGCGGGGAGCAGTTCTTC
CASSQPDPTSGEQFF
>TRBJ2-7|TRBD2|TRBV12-5|.
TGTGCTAGTGGCCCCGGGACTAGCGGGCTACCCTACGAGCAGTACTTC
CASGPGTSGLPYEQYF
>TRBJ2-1|TRBD2|TRBV5-5|few
TGTGCCAGCAGCTCGCGACCTAGCGGGAGTGGCAATGAGCAGTTCTTC
CASSSRPSGSGNEQFF
>TRBJ2-1|.|TRBV11-2|once
TGTGCCAGCAGCTCCACTAGGGCTCTCTACAATGAGCAGTTCTTC
CASSSTRALYNEQFF
>TRBJ2-4|.|TRBV12-3/TRBV12-4|.
TGTGCCAGCAGCCTAGGGGGTCCTGGGGGTGGAGAGCAGTACTTC
CASSLGGPGGGEQYF
>TRBJ2-1|.|TRBV20-1|once
TGCAGTGCTAGTGAGGGAATCACCTACAATGAGCAGTTCTTC
CSASEGITYNEQFF
>TRBJ2-3|.|TRBV12-3/TRBV12-4|few
TGTGCCAGCAGTTTTGTCTCCGCGGTCAAGAGCACAGATACGCAGTATTTT
CASSFVSAVKSTDTQYF
>TRBJ1-4|.|TRBV25-1|few
TGTGCCAGCAGTGGTCGGGCTTCTAATGAAAAACTGTTTTTT
CASSGRASNEKLFF
>TRBJ2-7|.|TRBV20-1|.
TGCAGTGCTAGTGGTCTAGCAACCTACGAGCAGTACTTC
CSASGLATYEQYF
>TRBJ2-7|.|TRBV5-1|.
TGCGCCAGCAGCTGGGACTCCTCTTCCTACGAGCAGTACTTC
CASSWDSSSYEQYF
>TRBJ2-1|TRBD2|TRBV4-1|once
TGCGCCAGCGGAAAACTAGCGGGAGGAAGAGATGGGCAGTTCTTC
CASGKLAGGRDGQFF
>TRBJ2-7|.|TRBV21-1|once
TGTGCCAGCAGCATGGGACTAGAAGTGTCCTACGAGCAGTACTTC
CASSMGLEVSYEQYF
>TRBJ2-1|TRBD2|TRBV13|.
TGTGCCAGCAGCAATCAACCCAGCGGGGACGGCTACAATGAGCAGTTCTTC
CASSNQPSGDGYNEQFF
>TRBJ2-3|TRBD1|TRBV7-6|.
TGCGCCAGCAGCTTTCCCCGGGACAGCGCAAACACAGATACGCAGTATTTT
CASSFPRDSANTDTQYF
>TRBJ2-5|TRBD1|TRBV6-2/TRBV6-3|.
TGTGCCAGCAGTAGGGGGGACAGGGTGGGAGAGACCCAGTACTTC
CASSRGDRVGETQYF
>TRBJ2-3|TRBD2|TRBV27|.
TGTGCCAGCGTTTCGGTAGCGGGGGGCACAGATACGCAGTATTTT
CASVSVAGGTDTQYF
>TRBJ2-7|.|TRBV7-3|.
TGTGCCAGCAGCTCGCATAGACAGGCAGGTAACAGTGAGCAGTACTTC
CASSSHRQAGNSEQYF
>TRBJ1-1|.|TRBV30|once
TGTGCCTGGCTAATAAGCGGGGGAAATAATGAAGCTTTCTTT
CAWLISGGNNEAFF
>TRBJ2-4|.|TRBV3-1|few
TGTGCCAGCAGCCAAGAGGGGTGGCGGCAGTACTTC
CASSQEGWRQYF
>TRBJ2-5|.|TRBV29-1|few
TGCAGCGTTGGGGAGCCAGAGACCCAGTACTTC
CSVGEPETQYF
>TRBJ2-5|.|TRBV25-1|.
TGTGCCAGCAGTCGGGCAGGGATGCACCAAGAGACCCAGTACTTC
CASSRAGMHQETQYF
>TRBJ1-2|.|TRBV7-9|few
TGTGCCAGCAGCTTCGCTCTGGAGAGAGGCTACACCTTC
CASSFALERGYTF
>TRBJ2-7|.|TRBV11-2|few
TGTGCCAGCAGCTGGGTACGTTCCTACGAGCAGTACTTC
CASSWVRSYEQYF
>TRBJ2-1|.|TRBV20-1|.
TGCAGTGCTAGCTCGTACGATCTGACGCTCCGGCAGTTCTTC
CSASSYDLTLRQFF
>TRBJ2-7|.|TRBV13|.
TGTGCCAGCACCCATCCGAGCTCCTACGAGCAGTACTTC
CASTHPSSYEQYF
>TRBJ2-7|TRBD2|TRBV6-6|many
TGTGCCAGCAGTTACGGCGGGGGGGAGCAGTACTTC
CASSYGGGEQYF